The 24 T cell receptor beta chains below were found in one sample sequenced in a study of cytomegalovirus exposure and HLA in healthy donors. Primers for the PCR totalled 60 Vbeta and 13 Jbeta. Produced via immunoSEQ multiplex PCR; TCRdb's table is partial and in-frame only. The sample yields approximately 160,000 clones, 68% seen once. The sample consisted of PBMCs. The receptors originated from a man aged 45-65 years in good health and CMV-seronegative.

The chain couples TRBV7-8 to TRBJ2-5; 7 bases are a match to TRBD1. The J call may not be correct, given that the DNA end is closer to TRBJ2-7. This CDR3 is built from 14 residues. Germline CDR1 and CDR2: SGHVS and FQNEAQ. CDR3 protein: CASSRRDRSYEQYF. The CDR3 nucleotides are TGTGCCAGCAGCCGTCGGGACAGATCCTACGAGCAGTACTTC.

This chain joins TRBV10-1 and TRBJ1-1, with a possible D match to TRBD1 (5 bases). This CDR3 has 14 amino acids. Trimming removed 2 bases at V and 0 bases at J, with 7 bases between. Germline values: CDR1 WNHNN, CDR2 SYGVQD (reference sequence). CDR3 protein: CASSEPGLNTEAFF. The DNA for the CDR3 is TGCGCCAGCAGTGAGCCAGGGTTGAACACTGAAGCTTTCTTT.

J is TRBJ1-2 and V is TRBV5-1, with TRBD1 matching 8 bases. The CDR3 is 15 amino acids. Germline lookup yields CDR1 SGHRS and CDR2 YFSETQ. The junction had 5 bases not matched to a gene; V was cut back by 4 bases and J by 0 bases. The CDR3 region is CASSRDRPANYGYTF. The CDR3 DNA follows: TGCGCCAGCAGCCGGGACAGGCCAGCTAACTATGGCTACACCTTC.

This clone has a handful of counts. The CDR3 nucleotides read TGTGCCAGCAGTTTCGGGGTGACGATGAACACTGAAGCTTTCTTT. Translation: CASSFGVTMNTEAFF. The chain uses TRBV27 and TRBJ1-1, with D hard to call. The CDR3 extends over 15 amino acids. The V gene lost 3 bases and the J gene lost 0 bases, with 11 bases spanning the gap. Germline-derived CDR1 and CDR2 are MNHEY and SMNVEV (reference sequence).

Only a few counts were recorded for this clone. The chain employs TRBV19 and TRBJ1-6; TRBD1 might be the D (6 bases). The V and J ends lost 7 bases and 10 bases respectively, with 17 bases between them. The CDR3 consists of 14 residues. Germline V gene sequence: CDR1 LNHDA, CDR2 SQIVND (reference sequence). CDR3 DNA sequence: TGTGCCAGTAACCCCGGAAGGGGGGGGTCACCCCTCCACTTT. Translated: CASNPGRGGSPLHF.

This chain uses TRBV28 with TRBJ1-5; D unresolved. Trimming took 5 bases from V and 3 from J, leaving 20 bases between them. The CDR3 consists of 17 residues. Germline lookup yields CDR1 MDHEN and CDR2 SYDVKM. For the CDR3, the DNA is TGTGCCAGCAGTCCCCCAGCCGGGGTACGGGCCAATCAGCCCCAGCATTTT. Translated, it gives CASSPPAGVRANQPQHF. The whole variable domain, filled in from reference TRBV28 and TRBJ1-5, reads DVKVTQSSRYLVKRTGEKVFLECVQDMDHENMFWYRQDPGLGLRLIYFSYDVKMKEKGDIPEGYSVSREKKERFSLILESASTNQTSMYLCASSPPAGVRANQPQHFGDGTRLSIL.

The chain combines TRBV6-4 with TRBJ2-7; 10 nucleotides line up with TRBD1. Germline values: CDR1 MRHNA, CDR2 SNTAGT. J gave up 2 bases and V 3 bases, and 4 bases lay outside the gene matches. There are 15 residues in the CDR3. The CDR3 DNA is TGTGCCAGCAGTGAGCGGGGACAGGGGACCTACGAGCAGTACTTC. It encodes CASSERGQGTYEQYF.

This chain links TRBV28 with TRBJ2-2; 8 bases align to TRBD1. This CDR3 region has 15 residues. The germline V gene encodes CDR1 MDHEN and CDR2 SYDVKM. The ends lost 6 bases at V and 7 bases at J; junction bases unmatched: 10. The chain's CDR3 is CASSVAGGRDGELFF. CDR3 DNA sequence: TGTGCCAGCAGCGTGGCAGGGGGCCGGGACGGGGAGCTGTTTTTT.

The chain carries TRBV11-2 and TRBJ2-5; 7 bases align to TRBD2. V gave up 5 bases and J gave up 5 bases; unmatched junction bases: 5. The CDR3 has 13 amino acids. Germline loops: CDR1 SGHAT, CDR2 FQNNGV. CDR3 amino acids: CASSPGLEETQYF. The CDR3 DNA follows: TGTGCCAGCAGCCCTGGACTAGAGGAGACCCAGTACTTC.

This chain connects TRBV10-2 to TRBJ2-7; TRBD1 agrees at 11 bases. Trimming removed 1 base from V and 5 bases from J; junction bases left unmatched: 7. This CDR3 has 16 amino acids. Germline CDR1 reads WSHSY; CDR2 reads SAAADI. CDR3 loop: CASSELGTGGFHEQYF. In nucleotides, the CDR3 is TGCGCCAGCAGTGAGTTGGGGACAGGGGGATTCCACGAGCAGTACTTC.

In its sample, this clone was seen a few times. The chain has TRBV11-3 and TRBJ2-2, with D perhaps matching TRBD1 (6 bases). The CDR3 has 13 residues. V dropped 5 bases and J dropped 9 bases, with 13 bases sitting between them. The V gene's germline CDR1 is SGHNT and CDR2 YENEEA. The CDR3 sequence is CASSPGARRELFF. The CDR3 DNA reads as TGTGCCAGCAGCCCAGGGGCCAGGCGGGAGCTGTTTTTT. The full variable domain, rest sourced from reference TRBV11-3 and TRBJ2-2, is EAGVVQSPRYKIIEKKQPVAFWCNPISGHNTLYWYLQNLGQGPELLIRYENEEAVDDSQLPKDRFSAERLKGVDSTLKIQPAELGDSAVYLCASSPGARRELFFGEGSRLTVL.

The genes are TRBV28 and TRBJ1-2; D unresolved. The CDR3 is made up of 13 amino acids. The V end lost 6 bases, the J end lost 7 bases, and 15 bases lay between the germline ends. Looked up from germline, CDR1 is MDHEN and CDR2 is SYDVKM. DNA for the CDR3: TGTGCCAGCAGCTTAGACAAAAGCGGTGGCTACACCTTC. The encoded protein is CASSLDKSGGYTF.

The chain recombines TRBV12-5 with TRBJ2-1, with 7 bases identical to TRBD2. Losses at the gene ends were 0 bases for V and 0 bases for J; bases not matched to a gene: 5. The CDR3 runs 17 residues. Germline V gene lookup returns CDR1 LGHNT and CDR2 FRNRAP. The CDR3 protein is CASGLVNPSGSYNEQFF. The CDR3 DNA reads as TGTGCTAGTGGTTTGGTAAACCCTAGCGGCTCCTACAATGAGCAGTTCTTC.

The chain carries TRBV27 and TRBJ2-7; TRBD1 aligns across 11 bases. CDR3 size: 16 residues. Germline CDR1 MNHEY, CDR2 SMNVEV (reference sequence). The ends lost 4 bases at V and 4 bases at J; junction bases unmatched: 9. CDR3 sequence (DNA): TGTGCCAGCAGTTCGCGTACCGGGACAGGGGGTTACGAGCAGTACTTC. Translating it yields CASSSRTGTGGYEQYF.

This rearrangement joins TRBV21-1 to TRBJ1-1. TRBV21-1 is given as a pseudogene. The CDR3 has 15 residues. As DNA, the CDR3 is TGTGCCAGCAGCAAAGGCGGGGAGGTGAACACTGAAGCTTTCTTT. This encodes CASSKGGEVNTEAFF.

V gene TRBV9 combines with J gene TRBJ2-7; 7 nucleotides line up with TRBD1. This CDR3 is 13 amino acids long. V trimming: 4 bases; J trimming: 3 bases; junction bases outside the gene matches: 4. From germline, CDR1 is SGDLS and CDR2 YYNGEE. For the CDR3, the DNA is TGTGCCAGCAGCCCCGACAGGGTCTACGAGCAGTACTTC. Translated, it gives CASSPDRVYEQYF. The entire variable domain, with the rest obtained from reference TRBV9 and TRBJ2-7, is as follows: DSGVTQTPKHLITATGQRVTLRCSPRSGDLSVYWYQQSLDQGLQFLIQYYNGEERAKGNILERFSAQQFPDLHSELNLSSLELGDSALYFCASSPDRVYEQYFGPGTRLTVT.

The V gene is TRBV27, the J gene TRBJ1-5, with 8 bases lining up with TRBD1. The CDR3 sequence is 18 residues long. The germline CDR1 and CDR2 sequences are MNHEY and SMNVEV (reference sequence). The junction had 12 bases not matched to a gene; V was cut back by 3 bases and J by 2 bases. CDR3 in amino acids: CASSLGPTGGRGNQPQHF. The CDR3 region has the DNA TGTGCCAGCAGTTTGGGGCCTACAGGGGGTAGGGGCAATCAGCCCCAGCATTTT.

The chain joins TRBV27 to TRBJ2-3; 10 bases are shared with TRBD1. This CDR3 region has 14 residues. Trimming removed 6 bases from V and 5 bases from J; junction bases left unmatched: 5. CDR1 MNHEY and CDR2 SMNVEV come from the germline V gene (reference sequence). The CDR3 DNA follows: TGTGCCAGCAGAGGGACAGGGGTTAAAGATACGCAGTATTTT. It translates to CASRGTGVKDTQYF.

The V gene is TRBV9, the J gene TRBJ1-2, with 8 nucleotides matching TRBD1. This CDR3 spans 14 amino acids. From germline, CDR1 is SGDLS and CDR2 YYNGEE. Trimming removed 1 base from V and 6 bases from J; junction bases left unmatched: 5. CDR3 coding DNA: TGTGCCAGCAGCGTAAGACAGGGGAACAATGGCTACACCTTC. It specifies CASSVRQGNNGYTF.

This clone showed up just once. DNA for the CDR3: TGTGCCAGCAGCCAAGTAGGACTAGAAGAGACCCAGTACTTC. Translating it yields CASSQVGLEETQYF. The rearrangement joins TRBV14 to TRBJ2-5; 7 nucleotides align to TRBD2. This CDR3 comprises 14 residues. Germline CDR1 SGHDN, CDR2 FVKESK. J gave up 3 bases and V 1 base, and 2 bases lay outside the gene matches. Full variable domain (remainder filled in from reference TRBV14 and TRBJ2-5): EAGVTQFPSHSVIEKGQTVTLRCDPISGHDNLYWYRRVMGKEIKFLLHFVKESKQDESGMPNNRFLAERTGGTYSTLKVQPAELEDSGVYFCASSQVGLEETQYFGPGTRLLVL.

This chain joins TRBV15 and TRBJ2-3, with 10 bases matching TRBD2. Trimming removed 5 bases from V and 9 bases from J; junction bases left unmatched: 11. In germline, CDR1 is LNHNV, CDR2 YYDKDF (reference sequence). The CDR3 is made up of 15 amino acids. CDR3 DNA sequence: TGTGCCACCAGCTTACCGGGACTAGCGCATGACACGCAGTATTTT. Translation: CATSLPGLAHDTQYF.

In this sample, this clone turned up a few times. Other DNA sequences in this specimen translate into the identical CDR3. The genes are TRBV7-2 and TRBJ1-1; TRBD1 aligns across 7 bases. CDR3 size: 16 residues. Germline values: CDR1 SGHTA, CDR2 FQGNSA. After removal of 4 bases from V and 3 bases from J, the junction contained 11 bases not matched to a gene. Written as DNA, the CDR3 is TGTGCCAGCAGCTCTGGACAGGACCCGTGGGACACTGAAGCTTTCTTT. It codes for CASSSGQDPWDTEAFF.

The chain carries TRBV10-1 and TRBJ1-5, with 10 bases aligning to TRBD1. Germline assignment: CDR1 WNHNN and CDR2 SYGVQD (reference sequence). V trimming: 6 bases; J trimming: 4 bases; junction bases outside the gene matches: 3. The CDR3 length is 14 residues. This chain's CDR3 is CASRGQGPNQPQHF. The CDR3 nucleotides read TGCGCCAGCAGGGGACAGGGGCCTAATCAGCCCCAGCATTTT.

The chain combines TRBV5-1 with TRBJ1-1; D is undetermined. V lost 4 bases and J lost 0, with 16 bases in between. Germline V gene sequence: CDR1 SGHRS, CDR2 YFSETQ. This CDR3 contains 16 residues. This CDR3 reads CASSPGRVRMNTEAFF. In DNA form, the CDR3 reads TGCGCCAGCAGCCCTGGGAGGGTACGGATGAACACTGAAGCTTTCTTT.